The 27 T cell receptor beta chains listed next were all sequenced from one sample in a study of cytomegalovirus exposure and HLA in healthy donors. PCR involved 60 Vbeta and 13 Jbeta primers. Assay used: immunoSEQ multiplex PCR; TCRdb lists only in-frame clones, some missing. Here the sample spans about 100,000 clones, 55% to 75% being singletons. The sequenced material came from PBMCs. These receptors were taken from a man aged 30 to 45 in good health and CMV-seropositive.

The chain joins TRBV6-1 to TRBJ1-4; TRBD1 agrees at 9 bases. This CDR3 has 14 residues. With V trimmed by 5 bases and J by 7 bases, 5 bases remained unmatched. The germline V gene encodes CDR1 MNHNS and CDR2 SASEGT. The CDR3 is CASSIQGAGEKLFF. In DNA form, the CDR3 reads TGTGCCAGCAGTATACAGGGGGCGGGTGAAAAACTGTTTTTT.

The chain is built from TRBV7-6 and TRBJ2-5; 13 bases line up with TRBD2. V shed 5 bases, J shed 1 base, and the junction held 4 bases outside the gene matches. This CDR3 comprises 16 residues. Germline lookup yields CDR1 SGHVS and CDR2 FNYEAQ. The CDR3 reads CASSLRTSGGQETQYF. CDR3 coding DNA: TGTGCCAGCAGCCTACGGACTAGCGGGGGCCAAGAGACCCAGTACTTC.

The chain combines TRBV9 with TRBJ2-7; 11 nucleotides line up with TRBD2. Per germline, CDR1 SGDLS and CDR2 YYNGEE. The CDR3 consists of 15 residues. Germline trimming cut 2 bases from V and 2 bases from J; bases unmatched to any gene: 3. The CDR3 protein is CASSVSTSGTYEQYF. Here the CDR3 DNA reads TGTGCCAGCAGCGTCTCGACTAGCGGGACCTACGAGCAGTACTTC.

This clone was observed a handful of times. This rearrangement joins TRBV5-1 to TRBJ2-5, with D perhaps TRBD2 (5 bases). V lost 4 bases and J 5 bases, leaving 12 bases between the germline ends. Looked up from germline, CDR1 is SGHRS and CDR2 is YFSETQ. This CDR3 is built from 13 residues. CDR3 DNA sequence: TGCGCCAGCAGCCGAGGGAGTGGTGAGACCCAGTACTTC. This codes for CASSRGSGETQYF.

The chain couples TRBV27 to TRBJ2-1, with 9 bases fitting TRBD2. Germline CDR1 and CDR2: MNHEY and SMNVEV (reference sequence). There are 14 residues in the CDR3. V was clipped by 8 bases and J by 6 bases; unmatched bases: 8. DNA for the CDR3: TGTGCCAGCGGAGGACTAGCGCGAGGCAATGAGCAGTTCTTC. Translation: CASGGLARGNEQFF.

This rearrangement joins TRBV5-4 to TRBJ2-5; 13 bases agree with TRBD2. The CDR3 totals 16 residues. Germline CDR1 and CDR2: SGHNT and YYREEE (reference sequence). V dropped 4 bases and J dropped 5; count of bases not matched to a gene: 8. DNA for the CDR3: TGTGCCAGCAGCCCTACTAGCGGGGGGGCCGGGGAGACCCAGTACTTC. Translation: CASSPTSGGAGETQYF. Supplemented by reference TRBV5-4 and TRBJ2-5, the full variable domain reads ETGVTQSPTHLIKTRGQQVTLRCSSQSGHNTVSWYQQALGQGPQFIFQYYREEENGRGNFPPRFSGLQFPNYSSELNVNALELDDSALYLCASSPTSGGAGETQYFGPGTRLLVL.

As to this clone: The same CDR3 is also encoded by other DNA sequences in this sample. The V and J genes are TRBV7-2 and TRBJ2-7; D unresolved. Germline lookup yields CDR1 SGHTA and CDR2 FQGNSA. V shed 1 base and J shed 0 bases, with 10 bases lying between them. The length of the CDR3 is 15 residues. The CDR3 nucleotides read TGTGCCAGCAGCTTAGGAGGCAAGAGCTCCTACGAGCAGTACTTC. Amino acid sequence: CASSLGGKSSYEQYF.

The rearrangement joins TRBV18 to TRBJ2-3; 12 nucleotides align to TRBD2. This CDR3 comprises 16 residues. V dropped 4 bases and J dropped 1; count of bases not matched to a gene: 3. The germline gives CDR1 KGHSH, CDR2 LQKENI. CDR3 amino acids: CASSRRLAGGTDTQYF. The CDR3 DNA is TGTGCCAGCTCACGCCGACTAGCGGGGGGCACAGATACGCAGTATTTT.

This chain links TRBV30 with TRBJ1-2; 8 positions agree with TRBD1. The CDR3 totals 14 residues. Germline values: CDR1 GTSNPN, CDR2 SVGIG (reference sequence). The junction had 9 bases not matched to a gene; V was cut back by 5 bases and J by 4 bases. The CDR3 protein is CAWVRWTGSYGYTF. The CDR3 bases are TGTGCCTGGGTTAGATGGACAGGGAGCTATGGCTACACCTTC.

As DNA, the CDR3 is TGTGCCAGCAGCGTAGTAACTAGCGGGGGGGGTGAGCAGTTCTTC. It specifies CASSVVTSGGGEQFF. The chain has TRBV9 and TRBJ2-1, with 13 nucleotides matching TRBD2. Trimming removed 0 bases from V and 9 bases from J; junction bases left unmatched: 3. There are 15 residues in the CDR3. In germline, CDR1 is SGDLS, CDR2 YYNGEE.

The chain links TRBV5-6 to TRBJ2-7; the D gene is possibly TRBD1 (5 bases). Germline V CDR1 and CDR2: SGHDT, YYEEEE. There are 15 residues in the CDR3. Trimming shortened V by 4 bases and J by 6 bases, and 20 bases separated the two germline ends. The DNA of the CDR3 is TGTGCCAGCAGCCGACAGACCTTGAGGCGGCCCGAGCAGTACTTC. Its translation is CASSRQTLRRPEQYF.

The chain recombines TRBV27 with TRBJ1-2, with TRBD1 matching over 9 bases. This CDR3 has 14 amino acids. Germline-derived CDR1 and CDR2 are MNHEY and SMNVEV (reference sequence). V lost 8 bases, J lost 7 bases, and 11 bases stayed unmatched. CDR3 in DNA: TGTGCCAGCGGGGCCTCCGGGACAGGGTTTGGCTACACCTTC. It specifies CASGASGTGFGYTF.

This chain links TRBV7-6 with TRBJ2-3; possibly TRBD2 for D (6 bases). Germline V gene sequence: CDR1 SGHVS, CDR2 FNYEAQ. The CDR3 sequence is 15 residues long. The V end was cut by 5 bases, the J end by 2 bases, with 14 bases between. The CDR3 nucleotides are TGTGCCAGCAGCCCATCCAGCGGGCCCACAGATACGCAGTATTTT. It codes for CASSPSSGPTDTQYF. Filled out from reference TRBV7-6 and TRBJ2-3, the complete variable domain reads GAGVSQSPRYKVTKRGQDVALRCDPISGHVSLYWYRQALGQGPEFLTYFNYEAQQDKSGLPNDRFSAERPEGSISTLTIQRTEQRDSAMYRCASSPSSGPTDTQYFGPGTRLTVL.

The chain links TRBV5-1 to TRBJ2-5, with a tentative D call TRBD1 (6 bases). The CDR3 is 13 residues long. Trimming took 1 base from V and 5 from J, leaving 9 bases between them. CDR1 and CDR2 (germline): SGHRS, YFSETQ. The CDR3 region has the DNA TGCGCCAGCAGCTTGTTACAGGGTGAGACCCAGTACTTC. Residues: CASSLLQGETQYF.

This clone was seen a handful of times. In DNA, the CDR3 is TGTGCCAGCAGCTTAGACTCGGTGAACACTGAAGCTTTCTTT. Translation gives CASSLDSVNTEAFF. The chain links TRBV11-1 to TRBJ1-1, with no clear D. The CDR3 covers 14 residues. Trimming shortened V by 1 base and J by 0 bases, and 6 bases separated the two germline ends. The V gene's germline CDR1 is SGHAT and CDR2 FQDESV (reference sequence).

The chain combines TRBV19 with TRBJ1-2; 7 bases are shared with TRBD1. Germline loops: CDR1 LNHDA, CDR2 SQIVND (reference sequence). V was pared by 6 bases and J by 6 bases, with 7 bases of the junction left unmatched. The CDR3 runs 13 residues. The CDR3 DNA reads as TGTGCCAGTAGGAACCAACAGGGGAATGGCTACACCTTC. Translated: CASRNQQGNGYTF.

The gene calls are TRBV5-1 and TRBJ2-1; D unresolved. CDR3 length equals 12 residues. V was pared by 0 bases and J by 5 bases, with 3 bases between. Germline V gene sequence: CDR1 SGHRS, CDR2 YFSETQ. CDR3 loop: CASSLADNEQFF. DNA of the CDR3: TGCGCCAGCAGCTTGGCTGACAATGAGCAGTTCTTC.

The J gene is TRBJ1-1, the V gene TRBV5-5; D gene ambiguous. Looked up from germline, CDR1 is SGHKS and CDR2 is YYEKEE (reference sequence). This CDR3 region has 11 residues. Trimming shortened V by 4 bases and J by 2 bases, and 3 bases separated the two germline ends. The CDR3 sequence is CASSPNTEAFF. CDR3 nucleotides: TGTGCCAGCAGCCCAAACACTGAAGCTTTCTTT.

This chain joins TRBV5-6 and TRBJ1-5; D not certain. This CDR3 spans 16 amino acids. Trimming pared 4 bases from V and 0 bases from J, leaving 14 bases between. Germline values: CDR1 SGHDT, CDR2 YYEEEE. CDR3 sequence: CASSPPPDYSNQPQHF. CDR3 DNA: TGTGCCAGCAGCCCTCCACCCGACTATAGCAATCAGCCCCAGCATTTT.

This clone has a handful of counts. The chain uses TRBV7-9 and TRBJ1-1; 9 bases align to TRBD1. This CDR3 spans 15 amino acids. Germline assignment: CDR1 SEHNR and CDR2 FQNEAQ (reference sequence). V shed 4 bases and J 3 bases; nucleotides not matched to a gene: 6. CDR3 loop: CASSSWDRDYTEAFF. The CDR3 nucleotides read TGTGCCAGCAGCTCCTGGGACAGGGACTACACTGAAGCTTTCTTT.

The genes are TRBV19 and TRBJ2-5; weak D call: TRBD2 (5 bases). The CDR3 spans 15 residues. Trimming stripped 6 bases from V and 7 bases from J, with 21 bases between. Germline-derived CDR1 and CDR2 are LNHDA and SQIVND (reference sequence). The CDR3 DNA reads as TGTGCCAGTAGCCACGGCGCCCGAGCCGAGGGGACCCAGTACTTC. This codes for CASSHGARAEGTQYF.

The chain carries TRBV7-9 and TRBJ1-1, with a weak D call TRBD1 (5 bases). This CDR3 is 16 amino acids long. CDR1 SEHNR and CDR2 FQNEAQ come from the germline V gene (reference sequence). V shed 5 bases and J shed 0 bases, with 16 bases lying between them. The CDR3: CASSPMAGLMNTEAFF. CDR3 sequence (DNA): TGTGCCAGCAGCCCTATGGCGGGACTCATGAACACTGAAGCTTTCTTT.

The chain links TRBV4-1 to TRBJ1-6, with 7 bases matching TRBD1. Trimming cost V 2 bases and J 8 bases; bases outside gene matches: 12. This CDR3 contains 17 residues. The germline CDR1 and CDR2 sequences are MGHRA and YSYEKL. The CDR3 DNA is TGCGCCAGCAGCCAAAAGTCTCCGACAGGGCCGGATTCACCCCTCCACTTT. As protein: CASSQKSPTGPDSPLHF.

Note on this clone: Within the sample, other DNA sequences also encode this same CDR3. The chain uses TRBV7-2 and TRBJ2-7; D perhaps matches TRBD2 (7 bases). The CDR3 has 15 residues. The ends were cut back, 5 bases at V and 7 bases at J, with 21 bases in the middle. CDR1 is SGHTA, CDR2 FQGNSA, per germline. Written as DNA, the CDR3 is TGTGCCAGCAGCCCGAATCGGGGGGCAAGCCCTGAGCAGTACTTC. Translating gives CASSPNRGASPEQYF. Drawing the rest from reference TRBV7-2 and TRBJ2-7, the complete variable domain is GAGVSQSPSNKVTEKGKDVELRCDPISGHTALYWYRQSLGQGLEFLIYFQGNSAPDKSGLPSDRFSAERTGGSVSTLTIQRTQQEDSAVYLCASSPNRGASPEQYFGPGTRLTVT.

The chain is built from TRBV27 and TRBJ2-7, with D possibly being TRBD2 (5 bases). The V gene's germline CDR1 is MNHEY and CDR2 SMNVEV (reference sequence). The length of the CDR3 is 13 residues. V gave up 0 bases and J gave up 3 bases, with 6 bases separating them. CDR3 sequence (DNA): TGTGCCAGCAGTTTATCCCGGGGCTACGAGCAGTACTTC. It is translated as CASSLSRGYEQYF.

The sample holds many counts of this clone. The rearrangement links TRBV4-1 to TRBJ1-2, with D possibly TRBD1 on 5 matching bases. The CDR3 extends over 14 amino acids. V lost 4 bases, J lost 3 bases, and 12 bases lay in between. Germline V CDR1 and CDR2: MGHRA, YSYEKL. The CDR3 sequence: CASSRPDIYYGYTF. CDR3 DNA sequence: TGCGCCAGCAGCCGACCGGACATATACTATGGCTACACCTTC.

In this sample, this clone turned up once. The chain links TRBV2 to TRBJ2-5; D is possibly TRBD2 (6 bases). Germline V lookup: CDR1 SNHLY, CDR2 FYNNEI. The CDR3 is 13 residues long. Trimming removed 6 bases from V and 4 bases from J, with 12 bases in between. In DNA form, the CDR3 reads TGTGCCAGCAGGGGGGGAGTCGGAGAGACCCAGTACTTC. Amino acids: CASRGGVGETQYF.